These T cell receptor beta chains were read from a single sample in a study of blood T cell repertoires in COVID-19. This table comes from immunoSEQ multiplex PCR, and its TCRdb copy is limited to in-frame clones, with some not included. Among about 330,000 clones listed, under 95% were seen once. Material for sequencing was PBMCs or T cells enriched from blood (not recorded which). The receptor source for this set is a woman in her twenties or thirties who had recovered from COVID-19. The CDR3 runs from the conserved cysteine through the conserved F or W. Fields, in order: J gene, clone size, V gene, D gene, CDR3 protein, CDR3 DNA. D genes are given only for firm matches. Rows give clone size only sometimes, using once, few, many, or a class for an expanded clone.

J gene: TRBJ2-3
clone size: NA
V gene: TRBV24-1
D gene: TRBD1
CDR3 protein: CATEGASTDTQYF
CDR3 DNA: TGTGCCACCGAGGGGGCGAGTACAGATACGCAGTATTTT

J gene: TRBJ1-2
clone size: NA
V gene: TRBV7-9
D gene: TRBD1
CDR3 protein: CASSLLTTGGYGYTF
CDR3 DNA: TGTGCCAGCAGCTTACTCACGACAGGGGGCTATGGCTACACCTTC

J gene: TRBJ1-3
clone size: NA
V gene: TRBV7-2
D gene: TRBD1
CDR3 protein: CASSTTTGDSGNTIYF
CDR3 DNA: TGTGCCAGCAGTACCACTACAGGGGACTCTGGAAACACCATATATTTT

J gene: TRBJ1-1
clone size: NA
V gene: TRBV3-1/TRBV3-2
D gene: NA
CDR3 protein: CASSQDEKYRAFF
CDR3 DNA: TGTGCCAGCAGCCAAGATGAGAAGTATCGAGCTTTCTTT

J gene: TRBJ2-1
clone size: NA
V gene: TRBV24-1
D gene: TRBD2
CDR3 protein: CATSDPRELGTSQQFF
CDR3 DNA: TGTGCCACCAGTGATCCGCGGGAGCTCGGGACTAGTCAACAGTTCTTC

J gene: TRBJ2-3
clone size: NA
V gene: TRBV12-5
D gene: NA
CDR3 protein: CASAEQGTGTQYF
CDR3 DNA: TGTGCTAGTGCAGAACAGGGTACAGGTACGCAGTATTTT

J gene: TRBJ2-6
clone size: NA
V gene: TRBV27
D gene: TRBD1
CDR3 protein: CASSSATGAGANVLTF
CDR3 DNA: TGTGCCAGCAGTTCCGCGACAGGGGCTGGGGCCAACGTCCTGACTTTC

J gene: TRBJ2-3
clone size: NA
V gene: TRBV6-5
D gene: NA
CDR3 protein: CAVHGRGGTDTQYF
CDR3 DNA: TGTGCCGTACACGGACGGGGTGGCACAGATACGCAGTATTTT

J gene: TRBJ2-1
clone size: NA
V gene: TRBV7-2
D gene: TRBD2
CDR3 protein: CASSLGGTSGYNEQFF
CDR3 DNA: TGTGCCAGCAGCTTAGGCGGGACTAGCGGTTACAATGAGCAGTTCTTC

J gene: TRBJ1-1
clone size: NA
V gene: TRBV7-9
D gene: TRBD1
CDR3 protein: CASTFTGDRGPNTEAFF
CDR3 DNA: TGTGCCAGCACCTTTACCGGGGACAGGGGCCCGAACACTGAAGCTTTCTTT

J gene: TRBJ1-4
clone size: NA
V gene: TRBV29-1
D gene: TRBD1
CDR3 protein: CSARDSFNEKLFF
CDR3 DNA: TGCAGCGCCCGGGACAGCTTTAATGAAAAACTGTTTTTT

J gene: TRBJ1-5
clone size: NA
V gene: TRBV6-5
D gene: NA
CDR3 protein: CASSSSPLMGDQPQHF
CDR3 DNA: TGTGCCAGCAGTTCTTCTCCACTCATGGGAGATCAGCCCCAGCATTTT

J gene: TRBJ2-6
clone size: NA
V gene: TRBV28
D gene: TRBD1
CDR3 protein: CASSLYQGASSGANVLTF
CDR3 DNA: TGTGCCAGCAGTTTATATCAGGGGGCAAGCTCTGGGGCCAACGTCCTGACTTTC

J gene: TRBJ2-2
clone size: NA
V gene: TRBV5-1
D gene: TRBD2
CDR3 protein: CASSLSGTSGTGELFF
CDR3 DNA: TGCGCCAGCAGCTTATCCGGGACTAGCGGCACCGGGGAGCTGTTTTTT

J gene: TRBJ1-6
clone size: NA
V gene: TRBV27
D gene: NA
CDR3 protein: CASRAVSSYNSPLHF
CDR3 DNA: TGTGCCAGCCGTGCGGTTAGCTCCTATAATTCACCCCTCCACTTT

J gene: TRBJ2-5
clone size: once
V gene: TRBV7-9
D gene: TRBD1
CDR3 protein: CASSLAVGTDQETQYF
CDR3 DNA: TGTGCCAGCAGCTTAGCGGTCGGGACAGACCAAGAGACCCAGTACTTC

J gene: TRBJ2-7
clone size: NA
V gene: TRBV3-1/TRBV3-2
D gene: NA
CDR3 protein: CASSPTISQGTYEQYF
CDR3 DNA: TGTGCCAGCAGCCCCACAATATCGCAGGGTACCTACGAGCAGTACTTC

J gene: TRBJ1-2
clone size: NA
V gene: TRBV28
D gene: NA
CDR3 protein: CASSSGHRDIGYTF
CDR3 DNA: TGTGCCAGCAGTTCCGGCCACAGGGACATTGGCTACACCTTC

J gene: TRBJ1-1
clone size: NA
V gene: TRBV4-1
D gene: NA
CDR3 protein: CASSKAGTTNTEAFF
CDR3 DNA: TGCGCCAGCAGCAAAGCCGGGACAACGAACACTGAAGCTTTCTTT

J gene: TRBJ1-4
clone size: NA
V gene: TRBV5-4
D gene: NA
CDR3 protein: CASSLKGVNEKLFF
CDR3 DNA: TGTGCCAGCAGCTTGAAGGGGGTTAATGAAAAACTGTTTTTT

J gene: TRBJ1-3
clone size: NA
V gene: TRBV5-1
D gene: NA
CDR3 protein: CASSLQGAGNTIYF
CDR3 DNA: TGCGCCAGCAGCTTACAGGGTGCTGGAAACACCATATATTTT

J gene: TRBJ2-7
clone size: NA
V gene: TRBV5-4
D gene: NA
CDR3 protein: CASSLRGGAEQYF
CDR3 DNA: TGTGCCAGCAGCTTGAGAGGAGGGGCCGAGCAGTACTTC

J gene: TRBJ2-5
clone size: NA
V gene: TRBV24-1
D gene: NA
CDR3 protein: CATSDPTGQTRETQYF
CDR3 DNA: TGTGCCACCAGTGACCCCACCGGACAGACGCGGGAGACCCAGTACTTC

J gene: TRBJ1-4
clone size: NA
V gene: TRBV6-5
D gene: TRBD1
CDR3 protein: CASSYQDRGPEKLFF
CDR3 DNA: TGTGCCAGCAGTTACCAGGACAGGGGGCCTGAAAAACTGTTTTTT

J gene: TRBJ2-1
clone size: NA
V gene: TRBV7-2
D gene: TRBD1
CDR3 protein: CASSRRDSPYNEQFF
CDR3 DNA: TGTGCCAGCAGCCGCCGGGACAGTCCCTACAATGAGCAGTTCTTC

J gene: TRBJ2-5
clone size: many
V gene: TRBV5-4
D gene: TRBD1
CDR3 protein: CASRRTGGEETQYF
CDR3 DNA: TGTGCCAGCAGAAGGACAGGGGGTGAAGAGACCCAGTACTTC

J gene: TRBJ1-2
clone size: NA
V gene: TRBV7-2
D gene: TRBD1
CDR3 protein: CASSLGTGELNGYTF
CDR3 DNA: TGTGCCAGCAGCTTAGGCACAGGGGAGTTAAATGGCTACACCTTC

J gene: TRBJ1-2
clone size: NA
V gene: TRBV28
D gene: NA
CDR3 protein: CASSLVGGGTYGYTF
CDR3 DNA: TGTGCCAGCAGTTTGGTAGGTGGGGGGACCTATGGCTACACCTTC

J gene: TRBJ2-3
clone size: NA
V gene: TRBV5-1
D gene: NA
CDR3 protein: CASSLYGFVRADTQYF
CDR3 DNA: TGCGCCAGCAGCTTGTATGGGTTTGTGCGGGCAGATACGCAGTATTTT

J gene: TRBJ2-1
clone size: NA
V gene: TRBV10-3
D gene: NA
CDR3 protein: CAISDPTPLGDEQFF
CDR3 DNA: TGTGCCATCAGTGACCCGACCCCGCTCGGGGATGAGCAGTTCTTC

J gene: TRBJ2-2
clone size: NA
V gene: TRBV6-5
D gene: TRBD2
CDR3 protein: CASSYREGTGELFF
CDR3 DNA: TGTGCCAGCAGTTACAGGGAGGGCACCGGGGAGCTGTTTTTT

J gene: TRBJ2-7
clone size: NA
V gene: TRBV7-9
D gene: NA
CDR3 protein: CASSPLDSYEQYF
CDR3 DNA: TGTGCCAGCAGCCCCCTAGACTCCTACGAGCAGTACTTC

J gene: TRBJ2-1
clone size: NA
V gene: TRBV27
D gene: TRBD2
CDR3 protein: CASSSLISGRARNEQFF
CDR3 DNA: TGTGCCAGCAGTTCCCTAATTAGCGGGAGGGCCAGGAATGAGCAGTTCTTC

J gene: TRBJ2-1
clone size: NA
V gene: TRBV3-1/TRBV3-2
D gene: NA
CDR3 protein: CASSTSEQPPYNEQFF
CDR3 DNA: TGTGCCAGCAGCACGTCGGAACAGCCACCCTACAATGAGCAGTTCTTC

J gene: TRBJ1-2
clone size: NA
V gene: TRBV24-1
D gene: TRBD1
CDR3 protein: CATSDQTGERYGYTF
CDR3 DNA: TGTGCCACCAGTGACCAGACAGGGGAGAGGTATGGCTACACCTTC

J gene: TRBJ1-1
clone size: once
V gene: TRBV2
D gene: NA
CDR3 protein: CASSRSVMNTEAFF
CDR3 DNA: TGTGCCAGCAGTCGCAGCGTGATGAACACTGAAGCTTTCTTT

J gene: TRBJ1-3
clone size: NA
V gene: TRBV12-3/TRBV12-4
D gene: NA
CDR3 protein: CASTQSSGNTIYF
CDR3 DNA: TGTGCCAGCACCCAGTCATCTGGAAACACCATATATTTT

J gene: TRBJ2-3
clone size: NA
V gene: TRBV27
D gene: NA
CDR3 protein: CASSFEFPDTQYF
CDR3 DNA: TGTGCCAGCAGTTTTGAGTTTCCCGATACGCAGTATTTT

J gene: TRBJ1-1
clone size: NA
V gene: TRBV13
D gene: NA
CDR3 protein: CASSPGLNTEAFF
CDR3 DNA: TGTGCCAGCAGTCCAGGGTTGAACACTGAAGCTTTCTTT

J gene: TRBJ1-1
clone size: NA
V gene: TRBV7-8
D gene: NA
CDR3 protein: CASSLAGGEAFF
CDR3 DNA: TGTGCCAGCAGCTTAGCGGGCGGGGAAGCTTTCTTT

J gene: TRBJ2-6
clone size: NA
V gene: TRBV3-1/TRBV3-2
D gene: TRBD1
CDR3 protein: CASSLQGAGANVLTF
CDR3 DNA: TGTGCCAGCAGCCTACAGGGGGCTGGGGCCAACGTCCTGACTTTC

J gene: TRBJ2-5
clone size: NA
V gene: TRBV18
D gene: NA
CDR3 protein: CASSPLRQETQYF
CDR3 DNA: TGTGCCAGCTCACCACTGAGACAAGAGACCCAGTACTTC

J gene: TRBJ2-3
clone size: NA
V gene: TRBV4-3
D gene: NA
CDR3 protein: CASSHLGGEDTQYF
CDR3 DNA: TGCGCCAGCAGCCACCTAGGGGGAGAAGATACGCAGTATTTT

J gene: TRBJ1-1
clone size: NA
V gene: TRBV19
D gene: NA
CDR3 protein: CASSINTGQNTEAFF
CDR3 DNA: TGTGCCAGTAGTATTAACACAGGGCAAAACACTGAAGCTTTCTTT

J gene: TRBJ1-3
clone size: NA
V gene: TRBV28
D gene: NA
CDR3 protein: CASRSSIGEYSGNTIYF
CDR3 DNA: TGTGCCAGCAGATCCAGTATCGGGGAATACTCTGGAAACACCATATATTTT

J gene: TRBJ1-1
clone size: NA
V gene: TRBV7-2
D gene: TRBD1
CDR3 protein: CASTTGQGNTEAFF
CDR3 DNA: TGTGCCAGCACAACTGGACAGGGGAACACTGAAGCTTTCTTT

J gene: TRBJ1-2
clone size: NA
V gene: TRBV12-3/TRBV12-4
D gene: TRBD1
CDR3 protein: CASRLGGSWGYTF
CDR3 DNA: TGTGCCAGCAGGCTAGGGGGCTCGTGGGGCTACACCTTC